This T cell receptor (beta chain) appears in the sequencing data of a study of T cells in Graves' hyperthyroidism and ophthalmopathy. Study conclusions and caveats: Model-based prediction identified ophthalmopathy a median approximately 6 months prior to its onset.

Recently diagnosed hyperthyroidism of less than 2 months' duration affected patients aged 18 to 65. With regard to this clonotype: Its antigen remains unknown.

Researchers amplified the TCR beta CDR3 regions from RNA transcripts. Using the HTBI primer set, a first-round RT-PCR was run on the TCR CDR3. TCRdb independently ran MiXCR on the multiplex PCR reads; one entry per CDR3 protein. The table includes roughly 580,000 distinct CDR3 sequences, approximately 44% detected once. The CDR3 totals 15 residues. With 5 bases removed from V and 6 bases from J, the gap between germline ends came to 19 bases. CDR1 is SGHTA, CDR2 FQGTGA, per germline. The sample was peripheral blood or thyroid tissue (not recorded which). This receptor was identified in a woman aged 18 to 35 with Graves' hyperthyroidism. The gene calls are TRBV7-3 and TRBJ1-1; no firm D call. The CDR3 region is CASSQTPQAPPEAFF. CDR3 DNA: TGTGCCAGCAGCCAGACGCCTCAAGCACCACCTGAAGCTTTCTTT.